The 5 T cell receptor beta chains below all came from one sample that was sequenced in a study of blood T cell repertoires in COVID-19. Sequencing was performed with immunoSEQ multiplex PCR; in TCRdb, only in-frame clones are kept and a portion is missing. The sample lists approximately 190,000 clones, 82% occurring once. The material sequenced was peripheral blood. These receptors all come from a woman aged 55-70 years with COVID-19, enrolled during active disease.

The chain carries TRBV5-1 and TRBJ1-4; 8 nucleotides match TRBD1. V lost 0 bases and J lost 7; bases outside the gene matches: 8. This CDR3 comprises 16 residues. Germline CDR1 and CDR2: SGHRS and YFSETQ. As DNA, the CDR3 is TGCGCCAGCAGCTTGGCGAACAGGGGGTTTAGTGAAAAACTGTTTTTT. Translating gives CASSLANRGFSEKLFF.

The CDR3 protein is CASSLMGGSYNEQFF. The CDR3 coding sequence is TGTGCCAGCAGCTTAATGGGGGGGAGCTACAATGAGCAGTTCTTC. The chain combines TRBV7-3 with TRBJ2-1, with 7 bases identical to TRBD2. Per the germline V gene, CDR1 is SGHTA and CDR2 is FQGTGA. The CDR3 extends over 15 amino acids. V was clipped by 1 base and J by 3 bases; unmatched bases: 3.

DNA for the CDR3: TGTGCCAGTAGCACGGTGAGGATCCTTGTCAATTCACCCCTCCACTTT. It yields the protein CASSTVRILVNSPLHF. V is TRBV19 and J is TRBJ1-6; D ambiguous. Trimming pared 6 bases from V and 7 bases from J, leaving 19 bases between. This CDR3 comprises 16 residues. The germline gives CDR1 LNHDA, CDR2 SQIVND (reference sequence).

The gene calls are TRBV30 and TRBJ1-1; weak D call: TRBD1 (5 bases). CDR3 length: 11 amino acids. CDR1 is GTSNPN and CDR2 is SVGIG in the germline V gene (reference sequence). V was cut by 4 bases and J by 7 bases, with 10 bases left in between. CDR3 DNA sequence: TGTGCCTGGAACCAGGGTCTTGAAGCTTTCTTT. Translation: CAWNQGLEAFF.

This CDR3 is CASRDQGFNEKLFF. Here the CDR3 DNA reads TGTGCCAGCAGGGACCAGGGGTTTAACGAAAAACTGTTTTTT. This chain connects TRBV28 to TRBJ1-4; D may be TRBD1 (6 bases). Trimming took off 6 bases at V and 8 bases at J, with 16 bases between the two ends. The CDR3 runs to 14 residues. Germline V gene lookup returns CDR1 MDHEN and CDR2 SYDVKM.